One and the same sample provided the 8 T cell receptor beta chains below, sequenced in a study of preoperative IRX-2 immunotherapy in early breast cancer. Profiled with immunoSEQ multiplex PCR; TCRdb holds only in-frame clones, not every one. The sample records around 30,000 clones, about 83% being singletons. Treatment of the sample: preoperative locoregional IRX-2 cytokine immunotherapy. The sample in question was lymph node tissue, obtained before IRX-2 immunotherapy. These receptors were collected from a human donor with breast cancer.

The chain links TRBV11-3 to TRBJ2-1; 10 bases are a match to TRBD2. The V segment lost 3 bases and the J segment 5 bases; nucleotides outside the gene matches: 16. This CDR3 is built from 19 residues. CDR1 is SGHNT and CDR2 is YENEEA in the germline V gene. CDR3 residues: CASSLAEERGGTFNNEQFF. CDR3 coding DNA: TGTGCCAGCAGCTTGGCCGAGGAGCGGGGGGGCACCTTTAACAATGAGCAGTTCTTC.

The J gene is TRBJ2-2, the V gene TRBV15; perhaps TRBD2 as D (6 bases). The germline V gene encodes CDR1 LNHNV and CDR2 YYDKDF (reference sequence). V dropped 1 base and J dropped 2 bases, with 17 bases sitting between them. The CDR3 is 18 residues long. The CDR3 here is CATSRAAGLAFNTGELFF. CDR3 coding DNA: TGTGCCACCAGCAGAGCCGCGGGCCTAGCGTTCAACACCGGGGAGCTGTTTTTT.

The chain combines TRBV6-8 with TRBJ1-4, with D perhaps matching TRBD1 (6 bases). V lost 7 bases and J 8 bases, leaving 14 bases between the germline ends. From germline, CDR1 is MNHGY and CDR2 SAAAGT. This CDR3 spans 13 amino acids. The CDR3 spells CASKEEGTEKLFF. CDR3 coding DNA: TGTGCCAGCAAGGAGGAAGGGACAGAAAAACTGTTTTTT.

In its sample, this clone was seen a few times. The chain uses TRBV7-6 and TRBJ1-6; 8 bases map to TRBD1. Trimming took 5 bases from V and 7 from J; bases not matched to a gene: 10. Germline CDR1 SGHVS, CDR2 FNYEAQ. The CDR3 spans 16 residues. CDR3 bases: TGTGCCAGCAGCCCCAGGCAGGGGGCCGACAATTCACCCCTCCACTTT. Protein product: CASSPRQGADNSPLHF.

The chain joins TRBV6-8 to TRBJ1-1; perhaps TRBD1 as D (6 bases). V lost 4 bases and J 4 bases, leaving 13 bases between the germline ends. The CDR3 has 14 amino acids. Germline CDR1 reads MNHGY; CDR2 reads SAAAGT. The CDR3: CASSFGQSFTEAFF. In DNA form, the CDR3 reads TGTGCCAGCAGTTTCGGACAGTCTTTCACTGAAGCTTTCTTT.

This chain uses TRBV7-5 with TRBJ2-3; the D call in the table, TRBD1, was not verified against the DNA. TRBV7-5 is a recognized pseudogene. The CDR3 loop spans 16 amino acids. In nucleotides, the CDR3 is TGTGCCAGCAGCTTAGTTATGACAGGCCGCACAGATACGCAGTATTTT. It codes for CASSLVMTGRTDTQYF.

The chain employs TRBV7-2 and TRBJ1-5, with no clear D. The CDR3 extends over 13 amino acids. From germline, CDR1 is SGHTA and CDR2 FQGNSA. The V end lost 3 bases, the J end lost 3 bases, and 6 bases lay between the germline ends. The CDR3 DNA is TGTGCCAGCAGCTTTGGATTCAATCAGCCCCAGCATTTT. It encodes CASSFGFNQPQHF.

The CDR3 protein is CAIRGDRGPEAFF. The DNA of the CDR3 is TGTGCCATCAGGGGGGACAGGGGCCCTGAAGCTTTCTTT. This chain links TRBV6-8 with TRBJ1-1; 10 bases fit TRBD1. Germline loops: CDR1 MNHGY, CDR2 SAAAGT. The CDR3 is 13 amino acids. Losses at the gene ends were 10 bases for V and 6 bases for J; bases not matched to a gene: 8.